This entry lists 31 T cell receptor beta chains sequenced from one sample in a study of blood T cell repertoires in COVID-19. Method: immunoSEQ multiplex PCR; TCRdb's copy keeps in-frame clones and lacks some. The sample records some 50,000 clones, around 84% being singletons. Material for sequencing was peripheral blood. The receptors come from a man in his fifties or sixties with acute or convalescent COVID-19.

The rearrangement joins TRBV28 to TRBJ2-5; possible D gene TRBD1, 5 bases. V was shortened by 2 bases and J by 4 bases, with 23 bases between the two germline ends. CDR1 is MDHEN and CDR2 is SYDVKM in the germline V gene. This CDR3 has 18 amino acids. The CDR3, as DNA: TGTGCCAGCAGTTTACTAAAGGGGTCCGGCGCCCGCGGAGAGACCCAGTACTTC. Amino acids: CASSLLKGSGARGETQYF. Variable domain in full (rest from reference TRBV28 and TRBJ2-5): DVKVTQSSRYLVKRTGEKVFLECVQDMDHENMFWYRQDPGLGLRLIYFSYDVKMKEKGDIPEGYSVSREKKERFSLILESASTNQTSMYLCASSLLKGSGARGETQYFGPGTRLLVL.

The chain joins TRBV7-2 to TRBJ2-7, with 10 nucleotides matching TRBD2. Per the germline V gene, CDR1 is SGHTA and CDR2 is FQGNSA. This CDR3 is built from 15 residues. V shed 5 bases, J shed 2 bases, and the junction held 6 bases outside the gene matches. CDR3 amino acids: CASSPSGGLTYEQYF. For the CDR3, the DNA is TGTGCCAGCAGCCCTAGCGGGGGCCTTACCTACGAGCAGTACTTC.

The rearrangement uses TRBV5-4 and TRBJ2-7; 9 bases agree with TRBD2. CDR3 length: 18 residues. The germline CDR1 and CDR2 sequences are SGHNT and YYREEE (reference sequence). V lost 0 bases, J lost 0 bases, and 10 bases stayed unmatched. CDR3 DNA sequence: TGTGCCAGCAGCTTGGGGCTAGCGGGGACTTTCACCTCCTACGAGCAGTACTTC. It translates to CASSLGLAGTFTSYEQYF.

This clone occurred once. J is TRBJ2-4 and V is TRBV15; no clear D gene. Trimming took 4 bases from V and 0 from J, leaving 10 bases between them. Germline values: CDR1 LNHNV, CDR2 YYDKDF (reference sequence). This CDR3 is 15 amino acids long. This CDR3 reads CATSITTLAKNIQYF. CDR3 bases: TGTGCCACCAGCATAACGACATTAGCCAAAAACATTCAGTACTTC.

This chain connects TRBV7-2 to TRBJ2-5; 11 nucleotides agree with TRBD2. This CDR3 comprises 17 residues. With 1 base clipped from V and 5 bases from J, the junction kept 9 bases outside the gene matches. Looked up from germline, CDR1 is SGHTA and CDR2 is FQGNSA. The CDR3 sequence: CASSLETSGSFRETQYF. The CDR3, as DNA: TGTGCCAGCAGCTTAGAAACTAGCGGGAGTTTCAGGGAGACCCAGTACTTC.

The chain has TRBV15 and TRBJ1-2, with D tentatively TRBD1 (6 bases). Trimming cost V 7 bases and J 6 bases, with 21 bases left between them. This CDR3 is built from 15 residues. Germline CDR1 and CDR2: LNHNV and YYDKDF (reference sequence). The CDR3 reads CATILDSGGADGYTF. The CDR3 bases are TGTGCCACCATCCTGGACTCTGGGGGCGCGGATGGCTACACCTTC.

This clone was seen only once. The chain uses TRBV6-2 or TRBV6-3 and TRBJ2-2; D uncertain. There are 13 residues in the CDR3. Germline assignment: CDR1 MNHEY and CDR2 SVGEGT. V lost 6 bases and J 4 bases, leaving 9 bases between the germline ends. The CDR3 here is CASSPFSTGELFF. The CDR3 coding sequence is TGTGCCAGCAGCCCCTTCAGCACCGGGGAGCTGTTTTTT.

V usage is TRBV28 and J usage is TRBJ1-5, with D unclear. The V gene's germline CDR1 is MDHEN and CDR2 SYDVKM. V gave up 7 bases and J gave up 5 bases, with 15 bases separating them. This CDR3 is 14 amino acids long. The CDR3 is CASTKGGQDQPQHF. In DNA form, the CDR3 reads TGTGCCAGCACAAAGGGAGGGCAGGATCAGCCCCAGCATTTT.

Points on this clone: The sample holds other DNA sequences that translate to the same CDR3. The J gene is TRBJ1-2, the V gene TRBV19; 10 nucleotides match TRBD1. V shed 9 bases and J 3 bases; nucleotides not matched to a gene: 7. The CDR3 covers 14 residues. CDR1 and CDR2 (germline): LNHDA, SQIVND (reference sequence). The CDR3 coding sequence is TGTGCCAGCCGAACGGGACAGGGGTACTATGGCTACACCTTC. Translated: CASRTGQGYYGYTF.

The rearrangement links TRBV30 to TRBJ2-1; D unclear. CDR3 length: 11 amino acids. Looked up from germline, CDR1 is GTSNPN and CDR2 is SVGIG (reference sequence). V was shortened by 3 bases and J by 7 bases, with 7 bases between the two germline ends. The CDR3 is CAWSPLNEQFF. DNA for the CDR3: TGTGCCTGGAGCCCTTTGAATGAGCAGTTCTTC.

In this sample, this clone turned up a few times. This sequence joins TRBV19 and TRBJ1-4; 9 bases fit TRBD1. The germline gives CDR1 LNHDA, CDR2 SQIVND (reference sequence). The CDR3 is 16 amino acids. J lost 8 bases, V lost 6 bases, and 13 bases had no gene match. The CDR3, as DNA: TGTGCCAGTAGACCCGTCACAGGGGGCAAAAACGAAAAACTGTTTTTT. This sequence encodes CASRPVTGGKNEKLFF.

This chain links TRBV6-5 with TRBJ2-3; D perhaps matches TRBD2 (5 bases). V was trimmed by 5 bases and J by 4 bases, leaving 16 bases between them. This CDR3 has 15 amino acids. Germline V gene lookup returns CDR1 MNHEY and CDR2 SVGAGI. The CDR3, as DNA: TGTGCCAGCAGTCTGAGGGCGAGGAGCGCAGATACGCAGTATTTT. It codes for CASSLRARSADTQYF.

The V call is TRBV9, the J call TRBJ2-2; 15 nucleotides match TRBD2. Germline lookup yields CDR1 SGDLS and CDR2 YYNGEE. The V segment lost 3 bases and the J segment 5 bases; nucleotides outside the gene matches: 11. This CDR3 spans 19 amino acids. Here the CDR3 DNA reads TGTGCCAGCAGCGCCGAATCACCGGGACTAGCGGGGGGAACCGGGGAGCTGTTTTTT. Translated, it gives CASSAESPGLAGGTGELFF. The entire variable domain, with the rest obtained from reference TRBV9 and TRBJ2-2, is as follows: DSGVTQTPKHLITATGQRVTLRCSPRSGDLSVYWYQQSLDQGLQFLIQYYNGEERAKGNILERFSAQQFPDLHSELNLSSLELGDSALYFCASSAESPGLAGGTGELFFGEGSRLTVL.

This sequence joins TRBV4-3 and TRBJ1-2, with TRBD1 identical over 9 bases. In germline, CDR1 is LGHNA, CDR2 YSLEER. This CDR3 is 15 amino acids long. Trimming cost V 8 bases and J 5 bases; bases outside gene matches: 12. The CDR3 spells CASYGQGPGGYGYTF. Here the CDR3 DNA reads TGCGCCAGCTACGGACAGGGGCCGGGGGGATATGGCTACACCTTC.

This clone was detected only a few times. The genes are TRBV6-1 and TRBJ2-2; D unresolved. V was clipped by 6 bases and J by 6 bases, with 8 bases between them. The CDR3 totals 12 residues. Per germline, CDR1 MNHNS and CDR2 SASEGT. The CDR3 bases are TGTGCCAGCAGCCCTGTTCCCGGGGAGCTGTTTTTT. The encoded protein is CASSPVPGELFF.

The chain recombines TRBV12-3 or TRBV12-4 with TRBJ1-2; D possibly corresponds to TRBD1 (5 bases). V lost 6 bases and J lost 8, with 13 bases in between. This CDR3 has 12 residues. CDR3 DNA sequence: TGTGCCAGCAGCGGCAGGGCGGTCGGCTACACCTTC. This gives the protein CASSGRAVGYTF.

The gene calls are TRBV11-2 and TRBJ2-1, with D possibly TRBD1 on 6 matching bases. The V and J ends lost 1 base and 8 bases respectively, with 15 bases between them. The CDR3 is 15 amino acids. Looked up from germline, CDR1 is SGHAT and CDR2 is FQNNGV. For the CDR3, the DNA is TGTGCCAGCAGCTTAGTCCAGGGGTCGAGATATGAGCAGTTCTTC. Protein product: CASSLVQGSRYEQFF.

This clone showed up just once. The chain joins TRBV27 to TRBJ2-1; 9 bases match TRBD2. This CDR3 spans 14 amino acids. V lost 1 base to trimming and J lost 9 bases; unmatched junction nucleotides: 4. Germline V gene sequence: CDR1 MNHEY, CDR2 SMNVEV (reference sequence). CDR3 DNA sequence: TGTGCCAGCAGTTTATTTGGGACTAGCACTGAGCAGTTCTTC. This codes for CASSLFGTSTEQFF.

The chain has TRBV2 and TRBJ1-5, with D possibly being TRBD1 (6 bases). The CDR3 length is 13 residues. Deletions cut 1 base from V and 7 bases from J, with 8 bases between. CDR1 and CDR2 (germline): SNHLY, FYNNEI. The CDR3 region has the DNA TGTGCCAGCAGTGAAGTACAGGGCCAGCCCCAGCATTTT. Translating it yields CASSEVQGQPQHF.

The chain employs TRBV6-2 or TRBV6-3 and TRBJ1-6, with TRBD1 matching over 9 bases. The ends lost 0 bases at V and 10 bases at J; junction bases unmatched: 16. Germline V gene data show CDR1 as MNHEY and CDR2 as SVGEGT. This CDR3 is 19 amino acids long. Here the CDR3 reads CASSYSTFRQGGYGSPLHF. The CDR3 nucleotides are TGTGCCAGCAGTTACTCAACCTTCCGACAGGGGGGGTATGGATCACCCCTCCACTTT.

The V call is TRBV27, the J call TRBJ1-3; D possibly corresponds to TRBD1 (5 bases). Germline V gives CDR1 MNHEY, CDR2 SMNVEV (reference sequence). The CDR3 spans 16 residues. V shed 10 bases and J shed 3 bases, with 22 bases lying between them. The CDR3 here is CANKIRVPDDGNTIYF. The CDR3 DNA is TGTGCCAATAAGATCAGGGTCCCGGATGATGGAAACACCATATATTTT.

The V gene is TRBV6-5, the J gene TRBJ2-7; 8 bases align to TRBD2. This CDR3 has 15 residues. After removal of 0 bases from V and 0 bases from J, the junction contained 1 base not matched to a gene. Germline V gene sequence: CDR1 MNHEY, CDR2 SVGAGI. CDR3 loop: CASSYSTSVSYEQYF. The DNA of the CDR3 is TGTGCCAGCAGTTACTCGACTAGCGTCTCCTACGAGCAGTACTTC.

The chain is built from TRBV7-2 and TRBJ1-2; D remains ambiguous. CDR3 size: 13 residues. Germline CDR1 and CDR2: SGHTA and FQGNSA. Trimming cost V 2 bases and J 5 bases, with 9 bases left between them. Here the CDR3 DNA reads TGTGCCAGCAGCTTACTGTGGAGTTATGGCTACACCTTC. The encoded protein is CASSLLWSYGYTF.

This chain connects TRBV5-1 to TRBJ2-1; 9 nucleotides match TRBD1. Losses at the gene ends were 3 bases for V and 5 bases for J; bases not matched to a gene: 9. Germline V gene sequence: CDR1 SGHRS, CDR2 YFSETQ. This CDR3 has 16 amino acids. CDR3 region: CASSSSGQGYHNEQFF. CDR3 in DNA: TGCGCCAGCAGCTCGTCCGGACAGGGGTACCACAATGAGCAGTTCTTC.

The rearrangement joins TRBV23-1 to TRBJ2-4, with 9 bases that match TRBD2. TRBV23-1 is an ORF; its function is uncertain. V shed 0 bases and J 5 bases; nucleotides not matched to a gene: 5. The length of the CDR3 is 16 residues. DNA of the CDR3: TGCGCCAGCAGTCAATCGGAAAGGACTAGCGAAAACATTCAGTACTTC. The encoded protein is CASSQSERTSENIQYF.

This clone is a singleton in its sample. The genes are TRBV18 and TRBJ1-2, with TRBD1 matching over 7 bases. The CDR3 is 14 amino acids. Trimming cost V 1 base and J 6 bases; bases outside gene matches: 5. Germline V lookup: CDR1 KGHSH, CDR2 LQKENI. The CDR3 region is CASSPREQGHGYTF. Here the CDR3 DNA reads TGTGCCAGCTCACCACGGGAACAGGGGCATGGCTACACCTTC. The full variable domain, rest sourced from reference TRBV18 and TRBJ1-2, is NAGVMQNPRHLVRRRGQEARLRCSPMKGHSHVYWYRQLPEEGLKFMVYLQKENIIDESGMPKERFSAEFPKEGPSILRIQQVVRGDSAAYFCASSPREQGHGYTFGSGTRLTVV.

This rearrangement joins TRBV7-9 to TRBJ2-3, with 11 bases identical to TRBD1. Unmatched junction bases numbered 14, after V lost 5 bases and J lost 7 bases. This CDR3 region has 17 residues. In germline, CDR1 is SEHNR, CDR2 FQNEAQ (reference sequence). The CDR3 coding sequence is TGTGCCAGCAGCACCCCGGGGGTGGACAGGGGGCAGCATACGCAGTATTTT. Its translation is CASSTPGVDRGQHTQYF.

The chain recombines TRBV7-6 with TRBJ2-7, with a possible D match to TRBD2 (6 bases). The germline gives CDR1 SGHVS, CDR2 FNYEAQ. This CDR3 has 16 residues. The germline V and J ends were trimmed by 3 bases and 2 bases, with 17 bases remaining between them. CDR3 in DNA: TGTGCCAGCAGCTTGGAGGTAGCGGAGATGGCCTACGAGCAGTACTTC. Translated, it gives CASSLEVAEMAYEQYF.

The chain employs TRBV9 and TRBJ1-6, with D perhaps matching TRBD1 (6 bases). This CDR3 contains 16 residues. Trimming left V 0 bases short and J 2 bases short, with 9 bases between. Per germline, CDR1 SGDLS and CDR2 YYNGEE. CDR3 sequence: CASSVEPGAYNSPLHF. The CDR3 DNA is TGTGCCAGCAGCGTAGAACCAGGGGCCTATAATTCACCCCTCCACTTT.

The chain links TRBV19 to TRBJ2-2, with TRBD1 identical over 12 bases. Per the germline V gene, CDR1 is LNHDA and CDR2 is SQIVND (reference sequence). V was pared by 3 bases and J by 6 bases, with 5 bases of the junction left unmatched. This CDR3 comprises 16 residues. The CDR3 DNA is TGTGCCAGTAGTATCATGGGACAGGGGGCGGCCGGGGAGCTGTTTTTT. Its translation is CASSIMGQGAAGELFF.

This clone was seen once. V usage is TRBV19 and J usage is TRBJ2-2; a weak D match, TRBD2 (6 bases). The CDR3 spans 13 residues. Trimming removed 6 bases at V and 3 bases at J, with 8 bases between. Germline loops: CDR1 LNHDA, CDR2 SQIVND (reference sequence). The CDR3 DNA reads TGTGCCAGTAGGCGGGGTCACACCGGGGAGCTGTTTTTT. Protein: CASRRGHTGELFF. Full variable domain (rest looked up from reference TRBV19 and TRBJ2-2): DGGITQSPKYLFRKEGQNVTLSCEQNLNHDAMYWYRQDPGQGLRLIYYSQIVNDFQKGDIAEGYSVSREKKESFPLTVTSAQKNPTAFYLCASRRGHTGELFFGEGSRLTVL.